This entry lists 5 T cell receptor beta chains sequenced from one sample in a study of shared clonotypes between healthy human individuals. Positive CCR7 selection of CD45RO-negative cells yielded the naive CD8 cells, and terminally differentiated effector memory CD45RA+ cells were excluded. The repertoire was sequenced with immunoSEQ multiplex PCR; TCRdb's copy has only in-frame clones and lacks some. The repertoire holds about 2.1 million clones, with roughly 93% as singletons. Sequenced material: naive CD8+ T cells from PBMCs. The source is a man aged 18 to 30 in good health. Some clones in this sample may be carry-over from other donors' samples.

On this clone itself: Additional DNA sequences in this sample encode the identical CDR3. J is TRBJ1-1 and V is TRBV28; possible D gene TRBD1, 5 bases. The CDR3 extends over 14 amino acids. Germline-derived CDR1 and CDR2 are MDHEN and SYDVKM. Trimming cost V 7 bases and J 2 bases, with 14 bases left between them. CDR3 DNA: TGTGCCAGCATCTTAGGAGGGGAAAACACTGAAGCTTTCTTT. This codes for CASILGGENTEAFF. The variable domain in full, completed from reference TRBV28 and TRBJ1-1, reads DVKVTQSSRYLVKRTGEKVFLECVQDMDHENMFWYRQDPGLGLRLIYFSYDVKMKEKGDIPEGYSVSREKKERFSLILESASTNQTSMYLCASILGGENTEAFFGQGTRLTVV.

The chain has TRBV27 and TRBJ1-2; TRBD1 is a possible D gene (6 bases). V was pared by 4 bases and J by 7 bases, with 16 bases between. The CDR3 is made up of 14 amino acids. Germline V gene lookup returns CDR1 MNHEY and CDR2 SMNVEV (reference sequence). CDR3 sequence (DNA): TGTGCCAGCAGTTCCTCCCCCAGGGGTGCTGGCTACACCTTC. Translating gives CASSSSPRGAGYTF.

The J gene is TRBJ2-7, the V gene TRBV27, with TRBD2 identical over 10 bases. Germline loops: CDR1 MNHEY, CDR2 SMNVEV (reference sequence). This CDR3 contains 16 residues. V dropped 3 bases and J dropped 3; count of bases not matched to a gene: 8. This chain's CDR3 is CASSLSLAGANYEQYF. The CDR3 coding sequence is TGTGCCAGCAGTTTGAGTCTAGCGGGAGCTAACTACGAGCAGTACTTC.

The chain uses TRBV7-3 and TRBJ2-2; 9 bases are shared with TRBD2. The CDR3 totals 15 residues. Germline V gene data show CDR1 as SGHTA and CDR2 as FQGTGA. Trimming took 7 bases from V and 4 from J; bases not matched to a gene: 7. The CDR3 loop is CASTDLAGLTGELFF. CDR3 DNA sequence: TGTGCCAGCACCGACCTAGCGGGACTCACCGGGGAGCTGTTTTTT.

This rearrangement joins TRBV10-3 to TRBJ2-3; 11 bases line up with TRBD2. Trimming removed 5 bases from V and 5 bases from J; junction bases left unmatched: 15. The length of the CDR3 is 18 residues. The V gene's germline CDR1 is ENHRY and CDR2 SYGVKD. The CDR3 bases are TGTGCCATCAGTACCGGGACTAGCGGCCAGGCGAGTGGAGATACGCAGTATTTT. Encoded protein: CAISTGTSGQASGDTQYF.